This TCR beta chain was identified during a study of T cell clonality in common variable immunodeficiency. General study findings and limits: In common variable immunodeficiency, TCR beta chains reportedly carried fewer deletions and N-nucleotide insertions. Compared with controls, CVID subjects had fewer shared TCRbeta clones. Authors noted CVID clonality's cause needs subpopulation repertoire sequencing.

In its sample, this clone was seen many times. Its target is not known. The DNA ends 3 residues before the CDR3 does, and the rest of the CDR3 is filled in from the germline J gene. The CDR3 sequence is 15 residues long. The germline V gene encodes CDR1 MNHEY and CDR2 SVGEGT. Trimming stripped 7 bases from V and 0 bases from J, with 15 bases between. Produced via immunoSEQ multiplex PCR; TCRdb's table is partial and in-frame only. This sample comprises around 45,000 clones, none seen once only. V gene TRBV6-2 or TRBV6-3 combines with J gene TRBJ1-2, with D possibly TRBD1 on 6 matching bases. This clonotype was obtained from a person between 18 and 75 years old in good health. The sample taken for sequencing was peripheral blood mononuclear cells. Incomplete CDR3 DNA: TGTGCCAGCACTTTCCGGGACACCTCTAACTATGGC. Protein: CASTFRDTSNYG. The entire CDR3 reads CASTFRDTSNYGYTF.